This T cell receptor beta chain came from a study of shared clonotypes between healthy human individuals. This clone has just one count. The team ran DNA from unsorted PBMCs on ten immunoSEQ deep assay plates for sequencing. Original processing notes: Junction-only sequences without quality scores were provided by ImmunoSEQ, so filtering was different. TCRdb's copy holds only in-frame clones and misses some; the assay was immunoSEQ multiplex PCR. V and J calls and clone size are those listed in that table; D and trimming were worked out from the DNA. The sample has approximately 500,000 clones; 79% are singletons. The ends were cut back, 3 bases at V and 3 bases at J, with 5 bases in the middle. This CDR3 has 13 amino acids. The germline V gene has CDR1 SGHVS and CDR2 FQNEAQ.

The specimen sequenced was PBMCs. This TCR came from a woman in her forties in good health. Some clones in this sample may be carry-over from other donors' samples. This chain joins TRBV7-8 and TRBJ2-2; D is unresolved. The CDR3 reads CASSLGYTGELFF. The CDR3 DNA follows: TGTGCCAGCAGCTTGGGGTACACCGGGGAGCTGTTTTTT.